This T cell receptor beta chain was retrieved from a study of regulatory T cells in long-lasting Graves disease. Time point defined: persistent/refractory GD, antithyroid drugs over 5 years with positive TRAb. There was RNA extracted from PBMCs, and the TCR library was made from it. Through Arm-PCR of CDR3 regions and iRepertoire HTBI primers, TCR beta libraries were built. Each CDR3 protein gets one entry after TCRdb re-called the multiplex PCR reads with MiXCR. Here the sample spans around 400,000 distinct CDR3 sequences, about a quarter being singletons. This clonotype was recorded at least ten times. The TCR comes from a female donor with Graves disease. Source: peripheral blood mononuclear cells (PBMCs), taken when the disease was refractory, from a patient treated with antithyroid drugs.

CDR3 loop: CATSGAGGPETQYF. Here the CDR3 DNA reads TGTGCCACTTCGGGGGCGGGAGGGCCCGAGACCCAGTACTTC. The chain employs TRBV6-1 and TRBJ2-5, with 9 bases that match TRBD2. This CDR3 has 14 amino acids. CDR1 is MNHNS and CDR2 is SASEGT in the germline V gene. The junction had 11 bases not matched to a gene; V was cut back by 10 bases and J by 5 bases.